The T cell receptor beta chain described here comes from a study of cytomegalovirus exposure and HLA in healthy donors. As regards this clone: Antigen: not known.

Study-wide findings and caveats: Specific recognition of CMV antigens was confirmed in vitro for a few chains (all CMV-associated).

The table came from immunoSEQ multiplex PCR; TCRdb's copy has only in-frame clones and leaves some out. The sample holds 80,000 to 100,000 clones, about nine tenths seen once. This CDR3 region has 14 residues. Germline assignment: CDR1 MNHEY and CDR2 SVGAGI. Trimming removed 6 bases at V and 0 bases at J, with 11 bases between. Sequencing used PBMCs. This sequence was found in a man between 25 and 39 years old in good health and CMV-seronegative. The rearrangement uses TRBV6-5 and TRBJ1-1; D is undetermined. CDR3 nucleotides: TGTGCCAGCAGATTGAGGAGGATGAACACTGAAGCTTTCTTT. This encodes CASRLRRMNTEAFF.